The TCR beta chain described here comes from a study of T cell repertoires in cytomegalovirus infection. General study points: In two of eight donors, the top clonotype was HLA-C-restricted CMV-specific.

The CDR3 loop spans 12 amino acids. The germline V and J ends were trimmed by 4 bases and 1 base, with 8 bases remaining between them. Germline V gene sequence: CDR1 SQVTM, CDR2 ANQGSEA. This clonotype turned up a few times. The antigen is not known. TCRdb reanalysed the reads using MiXCR and keeps one entry per CDR3 protein. Of around 300,000 distinct CDR3 sequences listed, under 30% are singletons. V gene TRBV29-1 combines with J gene TRBJ2-7, with D possibly matching TRBD2 (5 bases). This TCR came from a human donor in good health (CMV status not recorded). Some clones in this sample may be carry-over from other donors' samples. The specimen was PBMCs. The CDR3 coding sequence is TGCAGCGTTGCTCTAGCATCCTACGAGCAGTACTTC. Translated, it gives CSVALASYEQYF.